The rows below give T cell receptor beta chains drawn from one sample of a study of blood T cell repertoires in COVID-19. Sequenced by immunoSEQ multiplex PCR; TCRdb stores in-frame clones only, minus some. The sample shows fewer than 200,000 clones, roughly 89% of them seen only once. Material for sequencing was peripheral blood. These receptors were collected from a woman aged 45 to 65 with acute or convalescent COVID-19. Both conserved end residues are part of each CDR3. The D gene is left open where the match is weak. Clone size appears in some rows only: once, few, many, or a class for an expanded clone.

clone_size j_call d_call v_call cdr3_aa cdr3_nt
- TRBJ1-5 TRBD1 TRBV5-8 CASSLATGGSQPQHF TGTGCCAGCAGCTTAGCTACAGGGGGTAGTCAGCCCCAGCATTTT
- TRBJ2-1 TRBD2 TRBV19 CASSTGGRAYNEQFF TGTGCCAGTAGTACCGGAGGGAGGGCCTACAATGAGCAGTTCTTC
- TRBJ1-3 TRBD1 TRBV18 CASSPQKQGAGNTIYF TGTGCCAGCTCACCACAAAAACAGGGGGCTGGAAACACCATATATTTT
- TRBJ1-2 TRBD1 TRBV27 CASAPGTEGAYTF TGTGCCAGCGCCCCTGGGACCGAGGGGGCCTACACCTTC
- TRBJ2-5 - TRBV7-9 CASSQGGVQETQYF TGTGCCAGCAGCCAGGGGGGAGTCCAGGAGACCCAGTACTTC
- TRBJ1-1 - TRBV14 CASSQGVAAWAFF TGTGCCAGCAGCCAAGGGGTCGCGGCTTGGGCTTTCTTT
few TRBJ2-5 - TRBV29-1 CSVGDGAAEETQYF TGCAGCGTTGGGGATGGGGCGGCCGAAGAGACCCAGTACTTC
- TRBJ1-3 - TRBV5-5 CASSLQVTGNTIYF TGTGCCAGCAGCTTACAGGTGACAGGAAACACCATATATTTT
- TRBJ2-1 - TRBV7-8 CASSYGGLGDGFYNEQFF TGTGCCAGCAGCTACGGGGGTTTAGGGGACGGGTTCTACAATGAGCAGTTCTTC
- TRBJ1-1 - TRBV12-3/TRBV12-4 CASSGRVEAFF TGTGCCAGCAGCGGCAGGGTTGAAGCTTTCTTT
- TRBJ1-5 - TRBV5-6 CASSFQGFSNQPQHF TGTGCCAGCAGCTTCCAGGGTTTTAGCAATCAGCCCCAGCATTTT
- TRBJ2-5 - TRBV6-5 CASARDQETQYF TGTGCCAGCGCCCGGGATCAAGAGACCCAGTACTTC
- TRBJ1-1 - TRBV11-3 CASSLRDFTEAFF TGTGCCAGCAGCTTAAGAGACTTCACTGAAGCTTTCTTT
- TRBJ2-4 - TRBV19 CAISSGGLGKNIQYF TGTGCCATCTCCAGCGGAGGACTGGGCAAAAACATTCAGTACTTC
- TRBJ1-4 TRBD1 TRBV5-6 CASSSRTGDYEKLFF TGTGCCAGCAGTTCCCGGACAGGGGACTATGAAAAACTGTTTTTT
- TRBJ1-4 TRBD1 TRBV9 CASSVSPTRTGYEKLFF TGTGCCAGCAGCGTATCCCCCACGCGGACAGGGTATGAAAAACTGTTTTTT
- TRBJ1-4 TRBD1 TRBV5-1 CASSDGQGRANEKLFF TGCGCCAGCAGCGACGGACAGGGTAGGGCTAATGAAAAACTGTTTTTT
- TRBJ1-1 - TRBV5-1 CASSLAQGGEAFF TGCGCCAGCAGCTTGGCTCAGGGTGGTGAAGCTTTCTTT
- TRBJ2-7 TRBD1 TRBV28 CASSSRQGAGEQYF TGTGCCAGCAGTTCTAGACAGGGGGCGGGGGAGCAGTACTTC
- TRBJ2-5 - TRBV5-5 CASSGRQAHQETQYF TGTGCCAGCAGCGGACGACAGGCTCATCAAGAGACCCAGTACTTC
once TRBJ2-7 - TRBV21-1 CASSGRLRDWGILPYEQYF TGTGCCAGCAGCGGAAGACTCCGGGACTGGGGTATTCTACCCTACGAGCAGTACTTC
few TRBJ2-7 TRBD2 TRBV9 CASSVASGSFYEQYF TGTGCCAGCAGCGTAGCTAGCGGGAGCTTCTACGAGCAGTACTTC
- TRBJ2-6 - TRBV19 CASSTQGTGANVLTF TGTGCCAGTAGTACCCAGGGAACTGGGGCCAACGTCCTGACTTTC
- TRBJ1-5 - TRBV7-2 CASSLVFGLGQPQHF TGTGCCAGCAGCTTAGTATTCGGACTCGGGCAGCCCCAGCATTTT
- TRBJ1-3 - TRBV19 CASSDISGNTIYF TGTGCCAGTAGTGACATTTCTGGAAACACCATATATTTT
- TRBJ2-3 TRBD2 TRBV4-3 CASSQESTSGPNTQYF TGCGCCAGCAGCCAAGAGTCGACTAGCGGGCCCAATACGCAGTATTTT
- TRBJ2-1 TRBD2 TRBV19 CASSIGLAGLDEQFF TGTGCCAGTAGTATTGGACTAGCGGGACTCGATGAGCAGTTCTTC
- TRBJ2-3 TRBD2 TRBV10-2 CASHLAGTDTQYF TGCGCCAGCCATCTAGCGGGCACAGATACGCAGTATTTT
- TRBJ2-1 - TRBV5-1 CASSLVTAPYNEQFF TGCGCCAGCAGCTTGGTAACAGCCCCCTACAATGAGCAGTTCTTC
- TRBJ1-6 - TRBV30 CAWSVSSYNSPLHF TGTGCCTGGAGTGTGAGCTCCTATAATTCACCCCTCCACTTT
- TRBJ2-1 - TRBV5-1 CASSERLEASEQFF TGCGCCAGCAGCGAAAGACTAGAGGCCAGTGAGCAGTTCTTC
- TRBJ2-3 TRBD2 TRBV15 CATSRGRTSGRSTDTQYF TGTGCCACCAGCAGAGGCCGGACTAGCGGGCGATCCACAGATACGCAGTATTTT
- TRBJ2-6 TRBD1 TRBV18 CASSNTGGMSGANVLTF TGTGCCAGCTCAAACACAGGGGGCATGTCTGGGGCCAACGTCCTGACTTTC
- TRBJ2-1 - TRBV6-5 CASHRDLNNEQFF TGTGCCAGTCACCGGGACTTAAACAATGAGCAGTTCTTC
few TRBJ1-1 TRBD1 TRBV12-3/TRBV12-4 CASSLAGGSLAFF TGTGCCAGCAGTTTGGCAGGGGGCAGTCTGGCTTTCTTT
- TRBJ2-2 - TRBV19 CATIDGGSNTGELFF TGTGCCACTATAGACGGCGGCTCGAACACCGGGGAGCTGTTTTTT
- TRBJ1-2 TRBD1 TRBV6-2/TRBV6-3 CASSPQGYIGYTF TGTGCCAGCAGTCCACAGGGGTACATTGGCTACACCTTC
- TRBJ2-3 - TRBV19 CASGVLGAGDTQYF TGTGCCAGTGGGGTCTTGGGGGCGGGTGATACGCAGTATTTT
few TRBJ1-6 - TRBV6-5 CASSYGNYNSPLHF TGTGCCAGCAGTTACGGCAATTACAATTCACCCCTCCACTTT
- TRBJ2-1 TRBD2 TRBV19 CASSGTSGGSNEQFF TGTGCCAGTAGTGGGACTAGCGGGGGCTCAAATGAGCAGTTCTTC
few TRBJ2-7 - TRBV2 CASTTTLYEQYF TGTGCCAGTACTACGACCCTCTACGAGCAGTACTTC
- TRBJ2-6 - TRBV19 CASSTYRDRSGANVLTF TGTGCCAGTAGCACATACAGGGACCGCTCTGGGGCCAACGTCCTGACTTTC
once TRBJ2-2 - TRBV2 CASSELGANTGELFF TGTGCCAGCAGTGAATTGGGCGCGAACACCGGGGAGCTGTTTTTT